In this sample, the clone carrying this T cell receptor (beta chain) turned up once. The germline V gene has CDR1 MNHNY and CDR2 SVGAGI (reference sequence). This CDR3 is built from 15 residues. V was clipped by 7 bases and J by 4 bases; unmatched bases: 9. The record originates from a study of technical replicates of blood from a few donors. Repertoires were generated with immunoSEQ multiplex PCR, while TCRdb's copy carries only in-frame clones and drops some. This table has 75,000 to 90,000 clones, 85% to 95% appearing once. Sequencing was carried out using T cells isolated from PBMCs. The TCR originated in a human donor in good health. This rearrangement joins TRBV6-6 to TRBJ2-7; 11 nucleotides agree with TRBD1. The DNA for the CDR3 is TGTGCCAGCACCGCCACCGGGACAGGGGGTTACGAGCAGTACTTC. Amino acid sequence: CASTATGTGGYEQYF.